This TCR beta chain was identified during a study of blood T cell repertoires in COVID-19. There are 16 residues in the CDR3. V lost 2 bases to trimming and J lost 2 bases; unmatched junction nucleotides: 7. The germline CDR1 and CDR2 sequences are MNHNS and SASEGT. Method: immunoSEQ multiplex PCR; TCRdb's copy keeps in-frame clones and lacks some. The repertoire holds 100,000 to 150,000 clones, with about 93% as singletons. The sample was peripheral blood. The TCR sequence derives from a middle-aged man with COVID-19, enrolled during active disease. V gene TRBV6-1 combines with J gene TRBJ2-3, with 7 bases lining up with TRBD1. The CDR3, as DNA: TGTGCCAGCAGTGAATATCCGAAGGGGGCCACAGATACGCAGTATTTT. Protein: CASSEYPKGATDTQYF.